A single sample is the source of the 16 T cell receptor beta chains below, sequenced in a study of T cells in Graves' hyperthyroidism and ophthalmopathy. The TCR beta CDR3 regions underwent amplification using RNA transcripts as the source. The TCR CDR3 was amplified in a first-round RT-PCR using the HTBI primer set. TCRdb re-derived calls from the multiplex PCR reads in MiXCR, one entry per CDR3 protein. The sample has roughly 290,000 distinct CDR3 sequences; roughly 13% are singletons. The sequenced sample consisted of blood. These receptors all come from a woman aged 40 to 50 with Graves' hyperthyroidism.

This chain joins TRBV10-2 and TRBJ1-3; the D is unclear. The CDR3 spans 15 residues. CDR1 and CDR2 from the germline V gene are WSHSY and SAAADI. Between the trimmed V and J ends, which lost 6 bases and 0 bases, there was a span of 12 bases. Here the CDR3 reads CASSVELTSGNTIYF. In nucleotides, the CDR3 is TGCGCCAGCAGCGTTGAGTTGACCTCTGGAAACACCATATATTTT.

The chain has TRBV18 and TRBJ1-1; D is unresolved. CDR1 KGHSH and CDR2 LQKENI come from the germline V gene. Trimming took off 4 bases at V and 4 bases at J, with 10 bases between the two ends. The CDR3 is 13 residues long. Written as DNA, the CDR3 is TGTGCCAGCTCACGCGGGAGTGGCACTGAAGCTTTCTTT. This gives the protein CASSRGSGTEAFF.

Remarks on this clonotype: The conserved phenylalanine or tryptophan normally closing the CDR3 is absent here, so this likely arose from a read error. CDR3 DNA: TGTGCCAGCAGCTTAGTACCAGGGACTGAAGCTTTCCTT. Translating it yields CASSLVPGTEAFL. This sequence joins TRBV11-2 and TRBJ1-1, with TRBD1 as a possible D gene (5 bases). CDR1 and CDR2 (germline): SGHAT, FQNNGV. This CDR3 has 13 amino acids. The germline V and J ends were trimmed by 1 base and 5 bases, with 8 bases remaining between them.

The chain joins TRBV19 to TRBJ2-3, with 10 bases fitting TRBD2. CDR3 length: 18 residues. Losses at the gene ends were 4 bases for V and 1 base for J; bases not matched to a gene: 11. The germline V gene encodes CDR1 LNHDA and CDR2 SQIVND (reference sequence). DNA for the CDR3: TGTGCCAGTAGTAAGGATTTTAGACTAGCGGGTGGCACAGATACGCAGTATTTT. This gives the protein CASSKDFRLAGGTDTQYF.

This chain joins TRBV20-1 and TRBJ2-1; 12 nucleotides line up with TRBD2. V was clipped by 1 base and J by 2 bases; unmatched bases: 3. CDR3 length: 16 amino acids. The germline gives CDR1 DFQATT, CDR2 SNEGSKA (reference sequence). This CDR3 is CSARGASGRAYNEQFF. CDR3 nucleotides: TGCAGTGCTAGAGGGGCTAGCGGGAGGGCCTACAATGAGCAGTTCTTC.

This clonotype has only a few counts. The rearrangement uses TRBV7-2 and TRBJ2-3; 9 bases are shared with TRBD1. CDR1 and CDR2 (germline): SGHTA, FQGNSA. CDR3 size: 15 residues. V lost 4 bases, J lost 2 bases, and 4 bases stayed unmatched. CDR3 region: CASSSGTGPTDTQYF. DNA of the CDR3: TGTGCCAGCAGCTCGGGGACAGGGCCCACAGATACGCAGTATTTT.

This clonotype has at least ten counts. DNA of the CDR3: TGTGCCAGCAGCTCTAGCGGGTTGACCCAGTACTTC. This codes for CASSSSGLTQYF. This chain joins TRBV6-1 and TRBJ2-5; TRBD2 matches at 8 bases. The germline gives CDR1 MNHNS, CDR2 SASEGT. The CDR3 is 12 residues long. The trim removed 6 bases at V and 7 bases at J, leaving 4 bases unmatched.

Ten or more counts support this clonotype. This chain connects TRBV11-2 to TRBJ2-5, with 11 bases matching TRBD2. This CDR3 has 17 amino acids. V lost 5 bases, J lost 3 bases, and 11 bases stayed unmatched. Germline CDR1 SGHAT, CDR2 FQNNGV. The chain's CDR3 is CASSLSTASGRKETQYF. In nucleotides, the CDR3 is TGTGCCAGCAGCCTCTCTACCGCTAGCGGGAGGAAAGAGACCCAGTACTTC.

A word on this clonotype: A much more abundant neighbour one base away suggests this may be a read error. Since no conserved phenylalanine or tryptophan closes the CDR3, a read error is the likely cause. J is TRBJ2-1 and V is TRBV7-9, with D perhaps matching TRBD2 (6 bases). Trimming stripped 1 base from V and 2 bases from J, with 9 bases between. The CDR3 has 15 amino acids. Germline V gives CDR1 SEHNR, CDR2 FQNEAQ (reference sequence). CDR3 in DNA: TGTGCCAGCAGCTTAGGCCTAGCGCCCTACAATGAGCAGTTCCTC. Protein: CASSLGLAPYNEQFL.

This clonotype was picked up many times. This chain joins TRBV5-1 and TRBJ2-3; maybe TRBD2 (6 bases). Per the germline V gene, CDR1 is SGHRS and CDR2 is YFSETQ. The CDR3 consists of 15 residues. The V and J ends lost 0 bases and 6 bases respectively, with 14 bases between them. CDR3 coding DNA: TGCGCCAGCAGCTTGGCGGTAGCGGAAAGGGATACGCAGTATTTT. Its translation is CASSLAVAERDTQYF.

This clonotype was found a few times. The rearrangement links TRBV5-6 to TRBJ2-3; 10 nucleotides match TRBD2. Germline lookup yields CDR1 SGHDT and CDR2 YYEEEE. Trimming took 2 bases from V and 4 from J; bases not matched to a gene: 4. CDR3 size: 15 residues. CDR3 in amino acids: CASSFSGLASDTQYF. The CDR3 nucleotides are TGTGCCAGCAGCTTTTCGGGACTAGCGTCAGATACGCAGTATTTT.

This clonotype appeared many times. The chain has TRBV28 and TRBJ2-5; TRBD2 agrees at 9 bases. The CDR3 length is 15 residues. V lost 6 bases, J lost 4 bases, and 9 bases stayed unmatched. Per germline, CDR1 MDHEN and CDR2 SYDVKM. The CDR3 coding sequence is TGTGCCAGCAGACCCCAAGCGGGAGGCGGAGAGACCCAGTACTTC. It is translated as CASRPQAGGGETQYF. Filled out from reference TRBV28 and TRBJ2-5, the complete variable domain reads DVKVTQSSRYLVKRTGEKVFLECVQDMDHENMFWYRQDPGLGLRLIYFSYDVKMKEKGDIPEGYSVSREKKERFSLILESASTNQTSMYLCASRPQAGGGETQYFGPGTRLLVL.

This clonotype was observed many times. This chain connects TRBV3-1 to TRBJ2-5, with D unresolved. The germline V gene encodes CDR1 LGHDT and CDR2 YNNKEL (reference sequence). The CDR3 sequence is 13 residues long. Deletions cut 2 bases from V and 7 bases from J, with 11 bases between. The DNA of the CDR3 is TGTGCCAGCAGCCAAAGCACCTTCGGGACCCAGTACTTC. It is translated as CASSQSTFGTQYF.

This clonotype was observed a handful of times. Mismatch with germline at one junction end may stem from a read error. The chain combines TRBV7-2 with TRBJ2-7, with D perhaps TRBD2 (6 bases). This CDR3 comprises 13 residues. Germline CDR1 SGHTA, CDR2 FQGNSA. DNA of the CDR3: TGTGCCAGCAGCGTAGCGGAGACGTACGAGCAGTACTTC. It translates to CASSVAETYEQYF. The variable domain in full, with the rest retrieved from reference TRBV7-2 and TRBJ2-7, is GAGVSQSPSNKVTEKGKDVELRCDPISGHTALYWYRQSLGQGLEFLIYFQGNSAPDKSGLPSDRFSAERTGGSVSTLTIQRTQQEDSAVYLCASSVAETYEQYFGPGTRLTVT.

Many counts were recorded for this clonotype. The chain uses TRBV2 and TRBJ2-2; D perhaps matches TRBD1 (6 bases). V gave up 7 bases and J gave up 5 bases, with 11 bases separating them. The CDR3 has 13 amino acids. Germline V gene lookup returns CDR1 SNHLY and CDR2 FYNNEI. CDR3 in DNA: TGTGCCAGCAACGGGCAGGGGACCGGGGAGCTGTTTTTT. Protein product: CASNGQGTGELFF. Full variable domain (rest looked up from reference TRBV2 and TRBJ2-2): EPEVTQTPSHQVTQMGQEVILRCVPISNHLYFYWYRQILGQKVEFLVSFYNNEISEKSEIFDDQFSVERPDGSNFTLKIRSTKLEDSAMYFCASNGQGTGELFFGEGSRLTVL.

This clonotype was observed many times. This CDR3 reads CSARNGQGHLLHF. The DNA of the CDR3 is TGCAGTGCTAGGAACGGCCAGGGTCATCTCCTCCACTTT. The rearrangement uses TRBV20-1 and TRBJ1-6; tentative D call: TRBD1 (5 bases). The CDR3 loop spans 13 amino acids. The germline gives CDR1 DFQATT, CDR2 SNEGSKA (reference sequence). V dropped 3 bases and J dropped 15 bases, with 18 bases sitting between them.